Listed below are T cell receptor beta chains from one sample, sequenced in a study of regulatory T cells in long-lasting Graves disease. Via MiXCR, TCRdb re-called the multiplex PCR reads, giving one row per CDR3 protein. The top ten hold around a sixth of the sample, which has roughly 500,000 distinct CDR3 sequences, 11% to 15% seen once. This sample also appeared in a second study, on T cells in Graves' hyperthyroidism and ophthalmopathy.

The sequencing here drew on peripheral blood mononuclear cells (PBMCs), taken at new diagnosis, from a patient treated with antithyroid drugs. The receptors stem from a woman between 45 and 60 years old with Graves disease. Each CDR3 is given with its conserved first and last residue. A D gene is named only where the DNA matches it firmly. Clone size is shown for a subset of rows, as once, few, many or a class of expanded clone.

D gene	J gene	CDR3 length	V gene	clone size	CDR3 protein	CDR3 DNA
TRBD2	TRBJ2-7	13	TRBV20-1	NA	CSARTSGRGEQYF	TGCAGTGCCAGGACTAGCGGGAGAGGGGAGCAGTACTTC
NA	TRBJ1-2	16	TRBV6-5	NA	CASSYGRGALNYGYTF	TGTGCCAGCAGTTACGGGCGAGGGGCCCTTAACTATGGCTACACCTTC
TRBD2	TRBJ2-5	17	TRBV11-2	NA	CASSLPPALAGAETQYF	TGTGCCAGCAGCCTCCCGCCGGCGCTAGCGGGAGCAGAGACCCAGTACTTC
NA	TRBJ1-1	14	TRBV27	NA	CASSPDRMNTEAFF	TGTGCCAGCAGTCCCGACAGGATGAACACTGAAGCTTTCTTT
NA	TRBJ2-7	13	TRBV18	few	CASSYKQEGKQYF	TGTGCCAGCTCATACAAGCAAGAAGGGAAGCAGTACTTC
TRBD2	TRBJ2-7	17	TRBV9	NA	CASSVDAGLAEKYEQYF	TGTGCCAGCAGCGTAGACGCCGGACTAGCGGAAAAATACGAGCAGTACTTC
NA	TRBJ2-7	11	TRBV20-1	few	CSASLEYEQYF	TGCAGTGCTAGTCTGGAATACGAGCAGTACTTC
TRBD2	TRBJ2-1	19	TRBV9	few	CASSVALAGIQSSYNEQFF	TGTGCCAGCAGCGTAGCTCTAGCGGGAATCCAGAGCTCCTACAATGAGCAGTTCTTC
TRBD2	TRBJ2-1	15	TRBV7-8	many	CASSPGTSDLGEQFF	TGTGCCAGCAGCCCTGGGACTAGCGATTTGGGTGAGCAGTTCTTC
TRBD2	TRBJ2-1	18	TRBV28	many	CASSPGTSGPFPNNEQFF	TGTGCCAGCAGTCCGGGGACTAGCGGGCCGTTTCCAAACAATGAGCAGTTCTTC
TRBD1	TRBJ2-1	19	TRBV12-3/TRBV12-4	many	CASSSTGTGGFRSYNEQFF	TGTGCCAGCAGTTCGACCGGGACAGGGGGCTTTCGCTCCTACAATGAGCAGTTCTTC
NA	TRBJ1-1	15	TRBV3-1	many	CASSQDDPGTGEAFF	TGTGCCAGCAGCCAAGACGACCCAGGTACTGGTGAAGCTTTCTTT
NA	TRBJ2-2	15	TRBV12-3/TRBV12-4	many	CASNKQGRKTGELFF	TGTGCCAGCAACAAACAGGGACGGAAGACCGGGGAGCTGTTTTTT
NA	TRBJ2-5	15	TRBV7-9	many	CASSSKGRHKETQYF	TGTGCCAGCAGCTCAAAGGGGAGGCATAAAGAGACCCAGTACTTC
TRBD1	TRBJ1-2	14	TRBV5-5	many	CASRGDRGYYGYTF	TGTGCCAGCAGAGGGGACAGGGGTTACTATGGCTACACCTTC
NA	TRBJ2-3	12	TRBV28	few	CASRGATDTQYF	TGTGCCAGCAGGGGCGCCACAGATACGCAGTATTTT
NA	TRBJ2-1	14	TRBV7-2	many	CASSRRGSYNEQFF	TGTGCCAGCAGCCGTCGCGGCTCCTACAATGAGCAGTTCTTC
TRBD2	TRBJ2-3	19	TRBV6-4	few	CASSDLPVLAGDPTDTQYF	TGTGCCAGCAGTGATCTTCCGGTGTTAGCGGGAGACCCCACAGATACGCAGTATTTT
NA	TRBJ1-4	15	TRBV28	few	CASSLRGWIGEKLFF	TGTGCCAGCAGTCTCCGGGGGTGGATTGGAGAAAAACTGTTTTTT
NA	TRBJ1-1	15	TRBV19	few	CASSPDGHMNTEAFF	TGTGCCAGTAGTCCGGACGGACACATGAACACTGAAGCTTTCTTT
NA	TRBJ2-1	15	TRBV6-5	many	CASRLLLELKSEQFF	TGTGCCAGCAGATTACTTCTTGAGCTCAAAAGTGAGCAGTTCTTC
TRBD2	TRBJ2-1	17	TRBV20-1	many	CSARGTSGRARYNEQFF	TGCAGTGCTAGAGGGACTAGCGGGAGGGCCCGATACAATGAGCAGTTCTTC
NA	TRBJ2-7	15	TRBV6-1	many	CASSEAFKPLYEQYF	TGTGCCAGCAGTGAAGCGTTTAAGCCCCTCTACGAGCAGTACTTC
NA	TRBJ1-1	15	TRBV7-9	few	CASSSLQGSNTEAFF	TGTGCCAGCAGCTCCCTGCAGGGATCGAACACTGAAGCTTTCTTT
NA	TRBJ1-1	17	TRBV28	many	CASSHQGRGARNTEAFF	TGTGCCAGCAGTCACCAGGGACGGGGGGCGAGGAACACTGAAGCTTTCTTT
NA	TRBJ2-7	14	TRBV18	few	CASSGTTNTYEQYF	TGTGCCAGCTCCGGGACAACCAATACCTACGAGCAGTACTTC
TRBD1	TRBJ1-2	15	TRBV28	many	CASSTTGGGWYGYTF	TGTGCCAGCAGTACCACAGGGGGCGGGTGGTATGGCTACACCTTC
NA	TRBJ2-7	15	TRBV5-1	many	CASSRSPGPSYEQYF	TGCGCCAGCAGTCGATCCCCAGGGCCCTCCTACGAGCAGTACTTC
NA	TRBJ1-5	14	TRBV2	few	CASRLGGGGPTQHF	TGTGCCAGCAGGCTTGGAGGGGGGGGCCCAACCCAGCATTTT
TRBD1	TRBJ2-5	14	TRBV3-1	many	CASSQETGAETQYF	TGTGCCAGCAGCCAAGAGACAGGGGCTGAGACCCAGTACTTC
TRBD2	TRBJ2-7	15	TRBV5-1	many	CASSLESGRFYEQYF	TGCGCCAGCAGCTTGGAGAGCGGGAGGTTCTACGAGCAGTACTTC
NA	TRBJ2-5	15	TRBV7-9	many	CASSLLGAGQETQYF	TGTGCCAGCAGCCTGCTAGGGGCGGGGCAAGAGACCCAGTACTTC
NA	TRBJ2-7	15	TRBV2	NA	CASSLTPGLSYEQYF	TGTGCCAGCAGTTTAACCCCCGGACTGTCGTACGAGCAGTACTTC
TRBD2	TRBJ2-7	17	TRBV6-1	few	CASRPTSGTSDTYEQYF	TGTGCCAGCAGGCCGACTTCCGGTACTAGCGATACCTACGAGCAGTACTTC
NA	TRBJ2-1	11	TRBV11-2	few	CASSERYEQFF	TGTGCCAGCAGCGAGAGGTATGAGCAGTTCTTC
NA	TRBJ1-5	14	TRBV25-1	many	CASSTTGSGQPQHF	TGTGCCAGCAGCACAACAGGGTCAGGTCAGCCCCAGCATTTT
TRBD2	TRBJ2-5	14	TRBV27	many	CASSFLAGQETQYF	TGTGCCAGCAGTTTTCTAGCGGGACAAGAGACCCAGTACTTC
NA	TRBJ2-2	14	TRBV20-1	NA	CSAGTPEGTGELFF	TGCAGTGCTGGAACCCCAGAGGGTACCGGGGAGCTGTTTTTT
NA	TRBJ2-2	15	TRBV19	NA	CASTRGRGDTGELFF	TGTGCCAGTACCCGGGGGCGGGGAGACACCGGGGAGCTGTTTTTT
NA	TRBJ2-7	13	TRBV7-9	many	CASRYGGSGEQYF	TGTGCCAGCAGATACGGTGGGTCTGGCGAGCAGTACTTC
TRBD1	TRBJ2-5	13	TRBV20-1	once	CSATTGGSETQYF	TGCAGTGCTACGACAGGGGGCTCGGAGACCCAGTACTTC
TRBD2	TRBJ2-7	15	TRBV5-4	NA	CASSLQLAGVNEQYF	TGTGCCAGCAGCTTACAACTAGCGGGGGTCAACGAGCAGTACTTC
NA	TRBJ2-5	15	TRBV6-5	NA	CASSYLRQDEETQYF	TGTGCCAGCAGTTATCTCCGACAGGATGAAGAGACCCAGTACTTC
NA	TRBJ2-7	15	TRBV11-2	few	CASSLGSRGGYERYF	TGTGCCAGCAGCTTAGGTTCCAGGGGTGGTTACGAGCGGTACTTC
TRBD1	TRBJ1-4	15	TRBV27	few	CASSPRQGRGEKLFF	TGTGCCAGCAGTCCCCGACAGGGCCGGGGTGAAAAACTGTTTTTT
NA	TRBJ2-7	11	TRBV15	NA	CATSSLSEQYF	TGTGCCACCAGCAGCTTATCGGAGCAGTACTTC
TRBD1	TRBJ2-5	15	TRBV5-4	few	CASSRGQELQETQYF	TGTGCCAGCAGCCGAGGACAGGAGCTCCAAGAGACCCAGTACTTC
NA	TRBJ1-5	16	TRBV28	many	CASGARRWPKDQPQHF	TGTGCCAGCGGGGCTCGGCGCTGGCCCAAAGATCAGCCCCAGCATTTT
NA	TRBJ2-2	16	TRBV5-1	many	CASSLGQGLDTGELFF	TGCGCCAGCAGCTTAGGGCAGGGATTGGACACCGGGGAGCTGTTTTTT
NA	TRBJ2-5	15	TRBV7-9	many	CASRITGPSQETQYF	TGTGCCAGCAGGATAACCGGGCCAAGCCAAGAGACCCAGTACTTC
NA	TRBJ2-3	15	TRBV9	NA	CASSVEQDKTDTQYF	TGTGCCAGCAGCGTAGAACAGGACAAGACAGATACGCAGTATTTT
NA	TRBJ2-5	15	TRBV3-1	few	CASSQEGSFWETQYF	TGTGCCAGCAGCCAAGAAGGCAGCTTTTGGGAGACCCAGTACTTC
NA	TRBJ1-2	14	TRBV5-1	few	CASSLLDSLNGYTF	TGCGCCAGCAGCTTGTTGGACTCTCTCAATGGCTACACCTTC
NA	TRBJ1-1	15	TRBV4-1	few	CASSQWFGGNTEAFF	TGCGCCAGCAGCCAATGGTTCGGAGGGAACACTGAAGCTTTCTTT
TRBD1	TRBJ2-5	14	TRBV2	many	CASSELQGGGTQYF	TGTGCCAGCAGTGAATTACAGGGGGGAGGGACCCAGTACTTC
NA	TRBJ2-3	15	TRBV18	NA	CASSPGTHVTDTQYF	TGTGCCAGCTCACCGGGCACCCATGTCACAGATACGCAGTATTTT